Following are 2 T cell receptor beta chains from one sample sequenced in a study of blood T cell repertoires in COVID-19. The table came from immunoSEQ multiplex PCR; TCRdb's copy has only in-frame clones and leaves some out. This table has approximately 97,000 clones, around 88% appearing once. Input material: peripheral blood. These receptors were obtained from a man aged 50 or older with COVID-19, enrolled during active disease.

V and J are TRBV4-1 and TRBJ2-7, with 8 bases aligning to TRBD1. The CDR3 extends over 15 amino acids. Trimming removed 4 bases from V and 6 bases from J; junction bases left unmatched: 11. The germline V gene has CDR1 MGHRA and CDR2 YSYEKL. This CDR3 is CASSLNRGAPGEQYF. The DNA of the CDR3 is TGCGCCAGCAGCCTCAACAGGGGGGCCCCCGGCGAGCAGTACTTC.

DNA for the CDR3: TGCAGTGCTAGTCTAGGGACAGGGGGACTCGAGCAGTACTTC. Protein product: CSASLGTGGLEQYF. The rearrangement links TRBV20-1 to TRBJ2-7, with 11 bases identical to TRBD1. Germline CDR1 and CDR2: DFQATT and SNEGSKA (reference sequence). The CDR3 consists of 14 residues. V shed 3 bases, J shed 6 bases, and the junction held 7 bases outside the gene matches.